This passage covers 9 T cell receptor beta chains from one sample sequenced in a study of T cell responses to AZD1222 COVID-19 vaccine. Repertoires were generated with immunoSEQ multiplex PCR, while TCRdb's copy carries only in-frame clones and drops some. The table has roughly 120,000 clones, just under 90% seen once. The sample was peripheral blood, taken on day 0 of AZD1222 vaccination. The receptors derive from an adult in good health.

Here the CDR3 DNA reads TGTGCCAGGGGACTCGACACCGGGGAGCTGTTTTTT. This translates into CARGLDTGELFF. The rearrangement joins TRBV2 to TRBJ2-2; weak D call: TRBD2 (6 bases). Germline V lookup: CDR1 SNHLY, CDR2 FYNNEI. The CDR3 is 12 residues long. Trimming removed 9 bases at V and 3 bases at J, with 8 bases between.

The chain has TRBV28 and TRBJ2-4; tentatively, D is TRBD2 (5 bases). V was cut by 6 bases and J by 8 bases, with 17 bases left in between. The CDR3 runs 14 residues. Looked up from germline, CDR1 is MDHEN and CDR2 is SYDVKM. The CDR3 sequence is CASSQVLANDIQYF. The CDR3 region has the DNA TGTGCCAGCAGCCAAGTCCTAGCCAATGACATTCAGTACTTC. The full variable domain, with the rest looked up from reference TRBV28 and TRBJ2-4, is DVKVTQSSRYLVKRTGEKVFLECVQDMDHENMFWYRQDPGLGLRLIYFSYDVKMKEKGDIPEGYSVSREKKERFSLILESASTNQTSMYLCASSQVLANDIQYFGAGTRLSVL.

This clone was seen a handful of times. This chain's CDR3 is CASSLFPSQETQYF. The DNA for the CDR3 is TGTGCCAGCAGTTTGTTTCCCAGCCAGGAGACCCAGTACTTC. The V gene is TRBV27, the J gene TRBJ2-5; no reliable D call. This CDR3 comprises 14 residues. V shed 3 bases and J shed 5 bases, with 13 bases lying between them. CDR1 and CDR2 from the germline V gene are MNHEY and SMNVEV (reference sequence).

The J gene is TRBJ1-5, the V gene TRBV6-5, with unresolved D. This CDR3 is built from 12 residues. V shed 8 bases and J shed 4 bases, with 9 bases lying between them. From germline, CDR1 is MNHEY and CDR2 SVGAGI. CDR3 in DNA: TGTGCCAGCGCAGTGTCGAATCAGCCCCAGCATTTT. Its protein product is CASAVSNQPQHF.

The chain uses TRBV30 and TRBJ1-2, with 7 bases matching TRBD1. V lost 2 bases, J lost 6 bases, and 3 bases stayed unmatched. Germline-derived CDR1 and CDR2 are GTSNPN and SVGIG (reference sequence). The CDR3 is 12 amino acids. For the CDR3, the DNA is TGTGCCTGGAGTAGACAGGGAGATGGCTACACCTTC. It is translated as CAWSRQGDGYTF.

The rearrangement uses TRBV28 and TRBJ2-7; D tentatively reads TRBD1 or TRBD2 (5 bases each). Germline CDR1 reads MDHEN; CDR2 reads SYDVKM. V lost 5 bases and J lost 12, with 17 bases in between. This CDR3 spans 12 amino acids. As DNA, the CDR3 is TGTGCCAGCAGTAGCGGATCTCGGGGCTCGTACTTC. Protein product: CASSSGSRGSYF.

CDR3 in amino acids: CASAGANHNEQFF. The CDR3 bases are TGCGCCAGCGCCGGGGCCAATCACAATGAGCAGTTCTTC. J is TRBJ2-1 and V is TRBV5-1, with D perhaps being TRBD1 or TRBD2 (5 bases each). Trimming cost V 7 bases and J 5 bases, with 13 bases left between them. Germline loops: CDR1 SGHRS, CDR2 YFSETQ. The CDR3 is made up of 13 amino acids.

This clone was seen a single time. This chain joins TRBV12-3 or TRBV12-4 and TRBJ2-7; D ambiguous. The CDR3 runs 13 residues. Between the trimmed V and J ends, which lost 6 bases and 7 bases, there was a span of 16 bases. This CDR3 reads CASSPARGREQYF. The CDR3 DNA sequence: TGTGCCAGCAGCCCAGCTAGAGGACGGGAGCAGTACTTC.

This clone was seen once. V usage is TRBV6-1 and J usage is TRBJ2-2; D is undetermined. The CDR3 has 14 residues. CDR1 and CDR2 from the germline V gene are MNHNS and SASEGT. Trimming left V 2 bases short and J 5 bases short, with 9 bases between. The CDR3 protein is CASSEWFGTGELFF. As DNA, the CDR3 is TGTGCCAGCAGTGAATGGTTCGGGACCGGGGAGCTGTTTTTT.